The 12 T cell receptor beta chains presented below share a single source sample, sequenced in a study of cytomegalovirus exposure and HLA in healthy donors. The PCR used 60 Vbeta and 13 Jbeta primers. Repertoires were generated with immunoSEQ multiplex PCR, while TCRdb's copy carries only in-frame clones and drops some. The data include under 90,000 clones; the top ten clones carry approximately 14%. Sequencing was performed on PBMCs. All receptors come from a man aged 45-65 years in good health and CMV-seropositive.

The V gene is TRBV10-3, the J gene TRBJ1-1; D possibly corresponds to TRBD1 (5 bases). V was shortened by 6 bases and J by 5 bases, with 10 bases between the two germline ends. The germline gives CDR1 ENHRY, CDR2 SYGVKD. The CDR3 runs 12 residues. The CDR3 loop reads CAISPGGTEAFF. For the CDR3, the DNA is TGTGCCATCAGCCCCGGGGGGACTGAAGCTTTCTTT.

This sequence joins TRBV6-5 and TRBJ1-5; a weak D match, TRBD1 (6 bases). The V gene lost 4 bases and the J gene lost 4 bases, with 17 bases spanning the gap. The CDR3 length is 16 residues. CDR1 is MNHEY, CDR2 SVGAGI, per germline. Here the CDR3 reads CASSSTGQIANQPQHF. CDR3 bases: TGTGCCAGCAGTTCCACCGGACAGATCGCTAATCAGCCCCAGCATTTT.

The chain employs TRBV29-1 and TRBJ1-1; D gene unclear. Germline CDR1 reads SQVTM; CDR2 reads ANQGSEA. The CDR3 contains 13 residues. Trimming stripped 6 bases from V and 3 bases from J, with 14 bases between. The CDR3 DNA reads as TGCAGCGTCCGTTGGCGGGAGGACACTGAAGCTTTCTTT. This gives the protein CSVRWREDTEAFF.

This chain connects TRBV2 to TRBJ1-1; D is unclear. V lost 4 bases to trimming and J lost 4 bases, with 7 bases between them. CDR1 and CDR2 from the germline V gene are SNHLY and FYNNEI. CDR3 length: 12 residues. CDR3 sequence reads: CASSGDGTEAFF. The CDR3 nucleotides read TGTGCCAGCAGTGGCGATGGCACTGAAGCTTTCTTT.

V and J are TRBV7-9 and TRBJ2-2; 7 bases align to TRBD1. From germline, CDR1 is SEHNR and CDR2 FQNEAQ (reference sequence). V lost 5 bases, J lost 4 bases, and 4 bases stayed unmatched. The length of the CDR3 is 14 residues. The CDR3 DNA sequence: TGTGCCAGCAGCAATACAGGGGCCACCGGGGAGCTGTTTTTT. This codes for CASSNTGATGELFF.

The chain is built from TRBV5-1 and TRBJ2-5; 10 bases match TRBD1. CDR3 size: 15 residues. V lost 4 bases and J lost 3; bases outside the gene matches: 6. Germline CDR1 is SGHRS and CDR2 is YFSETQ. The CDR3 loop is CASSPGQGNEETQYF. The CDR3 bases are TGCGCCAGCAGCCCGGGACAGGGGAATGAAGAGACCCAGTACTTC.

This chain joins TRBV5-1 and TRBJ2-5; 7 bases align to TRBD2. The CDR3 loop spans 14 amino acids. Germline lookup yields CDR1 SGHRS and CDR2 YFSETQ. Trimming at V came to 3 bases and at J to 5 bases, leaving 7 bases not matched to a gene. CDR3 in DNA: TGCGCCAGCAGCTCATTGGGAGGGTCGGAGACCCAGTACTTC. Its protein product is CASSSLGGSETQYF.

The chain employs TRBV18 and TRBJ1-1, with 7 bases that match TRBD1. Trimming took 8 bases from V and 4 from J; bases not matched to a gene: 10. Germline CDR1 and CDR2: KGHSH and LQKENI. This CDR3 spans 14 amino acids. CDR3 sequence: CASQYLQGGTEAFF. The CDR3 region has the DNA TGTGCCAGCCAGTACTTGCAGGGGGGCACTGAAGCTTTCTTT.

The chain recombines TRBV4-1 with TRBJ1-6; no firm D call. The CDR3 consists of 14 residues. The germline V gene has CDR1 MGHRA and CDR2 YSYEKL. Trimming shortened V by 0 bases and J by 9 bases, and 9 bases separated the two germline ends. CDR3 loop: CASSQEMGPSPLHF. The CDR3 DNA is TGCGCCAGCAGCCAAGAAATGGGCCCTTCACCCCTCCACTTT.

CDR3 loop: CASSPTGNLYGYTF. The CDR3 nucleotides read TGTGCCAGCAGCCCGACAGGAAACCTCTATGGCTACACCTTC. The V and J genes are TRBV27 and TRBJ1-2; possible D gene TRBD1, 6 bases. V lost 6 bases, J lost 4 bases, and 15 bases lay in between. This CDR3 is 14 amino acids long. CDR1 is MNHEY, CDR2 SMNVEV, per germline (reference sequence).

This chain connects TRBV4-1 to TRBJ2-7, with D possibly TRBD2 on 5 matching bases. V shed 1 base and J shed 4 bases, with 11 bases lying between them. Germline V gene lookup returns CDR1 MGHRA and CDR2 YSYEKL. The CDR3 sequence is 14 residues long. The DNA for the CDR3 is TGCGCCAGCAGCCAAGTCGGGAAACTTTACGAGCAGTACTTC. Translating gives CASSQVGKLYEQYF.

The chain is built from TRBV5-1 and TRBJ2-2; 9 bases line up with TRBD1. CDR3 length equals 15 residues. With 5 bases clipped from V and 6 bases from J, the junction kept 8 bases outside the gene matches. Per the germline V gene, CDR1 is SGHRS and CDR2 is YFSETQ. The CDR3 coding sequence is TGCGCCAGCAGTCGGGACAGGGTTGGTTCCGGGGAGCTGTTTTTT. Translation gives CASSRDRVGSGELFF.